This passage covers 26 T cell receptor beta chains from one sample sequenced in a study of blood T cell repertoires in COVID-19. The table came from immunoSEQ multiplex PCR; TCRdb's copy has only in-frame clones and leaves some out. The sample has fewer than 75,000 clones; 85% to 90% are singletons. The sequenced sample was peripheral blood. These receptors originate from a man older than 75 with acute or convalescent COVID-19.

The CDR3 coding sequence is TGTGCCAGCCCGACCGGAGTAGCGGGGCCTCCTAGCACAGATACGCAGTATTTT. Translation: CASPTGVAGPPSTDTQYF. This sequence joins TRBV5-8 and TRBJ2-3; 8 bases agree with TRBD2. Germline V gene lookup returns CDR1 SGHTS and CDR2 YDEGEE. With V trimmed by 7 bases and J by 0 bases, 16 bases remained unmatched. The CDR3 sequence is 18 residues long.

This chain uses TRBV7-2 with TRBJ1-2; no firm D call. V was pared by 1 base and J by 0 bases, with 9 bases between. Germline CDR1 SGHTA, CDR2 FQGNSA. The CDR3 loop spans 15 amino acids. The CDR3 DNA sequence: TGTGCCAGCAGCTTAGGCGTAGTTTCTAACTATGGCTACACCTTC. Translation gives CASSLGVVSNYGYTF.

This clone was detected only once. V and J are TRBV5-1 and TRBJ2-5; tentative D call: TRBD1 (7 bases). CDR3 length: 15 amino acids. Germline-derived CDR1 and CDR2 are SGHRS and YFSETQ. V lost 7 bases, J lost 5 bases, and 21 bases lay in between. As DNA, the CDR3 is TGCGCCAGCCTGGAGGGGGCTACCCCCGGGGAGACCCAGTACTTC. This encodes CASLEGATPGETQYF.

The chain carries TRBV15 and TRBJ1-5; 10 nucleotides agree with TRBD1. With 5 bases clipped from V and 0 bases from J, the junction kept 7 bases outside the gene matches. CDR1 LNHNV and CDR2 YYDKDF come from the germline V gene (reference sequence). The CDR3 runs 17 residues. Here the CDR3 DNA reads TGTGCCACCAGCGGTGGGACAGGGGCATATAGCAATCAGCCCCAGCATTTT. Encoded protein: CATSGGTGAYSNQPQHF.

The J gene is TRBJ2-4, the V gene TRBV2; D unresolved. Germline CDR1 reads SNHLY; CDR2 reads FYNNEI. This CDR3 has 13 amino acids. Trimming pared 3 bases from V and 0 bases from J, leaving 3 bases between. The CDR3 region has the DNA TGTGCCAGCAGTGACAAAGCCAAAAACATTCAGTACTTC. Protein sequence: CASSDKAKNIQYF.

This clone was counted a few times. V and J are TRBV5-6 and TRBJ2-2; 7 nucleotides align to TRBD1. The CDR3 is 15 residues long. With 6 bases clipped from V and 0 bases from J, the junction kept 5 bases outside the gene matches. Germline V CDR1 and CDR2: SGHDT, YYEEEE. The CDR3 loop reads CASTHDRANTGELFF. As DNA, the CDR3 is TGTGCCAGCACCCACGACAGGGCGAACACCGGGGAGCTGTTTTTT.

The chain is built from TRBV7-6 and TRBJ2-7; D is undetermined. The CDR3 length is 14 residues. Germline V gene data show CDR1 as SGHVS and CDR2 as FNYEAQ. The germline V and J ends were trimmed by 1 base and 0 bases, with 7 bases remaining between them. The CDR3 region has the DNA TGTGCCAGCAGCTTAGAGCAGGTCTCCTACGAGCAGTACTTC. As protein: CASSLEQVSYEQYF.

The V call is TRBV18, the J call TRBJ1-3; no definite D call. V lost 2 bases and J lost 0, with 8 bases in between. The germline V gene encodes CDR1 KGHSH and CDR2 LQKENI. The CDR3 totals 15 residues. The CDR3 DNA follows: TGTGCCAGCTCACCAGAACGGTACTCTGGAAACACCATATATTTT. Protein product: CASSPERYSGNTIYF.

This clone was observed a single time. The chain combines TRBV5-4 with TRBJ1-3, with D possibly TRBD1 on 5 matching bases. Germline loops: CDR1 SGHNT, CDR2 YYREEE (reference sequence). Trimming left V 4 bases short and J 0 bases short, with 17 bases between. The CDR3 has 17 amino acids. This CDR3 is CASSPGGGPPSGNTIYF. The CDR3 region has the DNA TGTGCCAGCAGCCCCGGCGGGGGACCTCCCTCTGGAAACACCATATATTTT.

This clone was detected a few times. This chain links TRBV19 with TRBJ1-3; TRBD1 is a possible D gene (6 bases). Germline loops: CDR1 LNHDA, CDR2 SQIVND (reference sequence). The germline V and J ends were trimmed by 5 bases and 9 bases, with 14 bases remaining between them. This CDR3 region has 13 residues. The CDR3 nucleotides are TGTGCCAGTAGTCACAGGGATACTGGCACCATATATTTT. Protein: CASSHRDTGTIYF.

This chain links TRBV29-1 with TRBJ1-2; 11 nucleotides align to TRBD1. The CDR3 is made up of 14 amino acids. The J segment lost 4 bases and the V segment lost 3 bases, leaving 4 bases of the junction unmatched. Germline V gives CDR1 SQVTM, CDR2 ANQGSEA. The CDR3 is CSVELGTGGYGYTF. The CDR3 coding sequence is TGCAGCGTTGAGCTCGGGACAGGGGGCTATGGCTACACCTTC.

The genes are TRBV19 and TRBJ2-7; 10 bases align to TRBD1. Germline V gene data show CDR1 as LNHDA and CDR2 as SQIVND (reference sequence). The CDR3 consists of 14 residues. J was trimmed by 2 bases and V by 6 bases; bases with no gene match: 4. In DNA, the CDR3 is TGTGCCAGTAGCGCCGGGACAGGGGCCTACGAGCAGTACTTC. Translated, it gives CASSAGTGAYEQYF.

The V and J genes are TRBV5-5 and TRBJ2-1, with TRBD2 matching 12 bases. The CDR3 is 14 residues long. The V gene's germline CDR1 is SGHKS and CDR2 YYEKEE (reference sequence). Trimming at V came to 3 bases and at J to 9 bases, leaving 4 bases not matched to a gene. For the CDR3, the DNA is TGTGCCAGCAGCTCTCTAGCGGGGGGGCCTGAGCAGTTCTTC. Encoded protein: CASSSLAGGPEQFF.

The rearrangement links TRBV21-1 to TRBJ2-1; TRBD1, as called in the table, went unchecked against the DNA. TRBV21-1 is a pseudogene. The CDR3 contains 16 residues. The CDR3, as DNA: TGTGCCAGCAGCCCCCAAAATCAGGGGAAATACAATGAGCAGTTCTTC. It yields the protein CASSPQNQGKYNEQFF.

This sequence joins TRBV5-4 and TRBJ1-2, with D possibly being TRBD1 (5 bases). V shed 2 bases and J shed 8 bases, with 10 bases lying between them. Germline CDR1 reads SGHNT; CDR2 reads YYREEE (reference sequence). The CDR3 consists of 12 residues. The CDR3 region is CASSFNGGGYTF. DNA of the CDR3: TGTGCCAGCAGCTTTAATGGGGGGGGCTACACCTTC.

The gene calls are TRBV24-1 and TRBJ1-5; D gene ambiguous. The CDR3 consists of 16 residues. Deletions cut 9 bases from V and 1 base from J, with 18 bases between. CDR1 is KGHDR and CDR2 is SFDVKD in the germline V gene. The CDR3 loop is CATWLRAQFSNQPQHF. The CDR3 region has the DNA TGTGCCACCTGGCTGCGGGCTCAATTCAGCAATCAGCCCCAGCATTTT.

The gene calls are TRBV3-1 (or the pseudogene TRBV3-2) and TRBJ2-3, with TRBD2 identical over 10 bases. CDR1 LGHDT and CDR2 YNNKEL come from the germline V gene (reference sequence). CDR3 length: 16 residues. J was trimmed by 5 bases and V by 1 base; bases with no gene match: 6. In nucleotides, the CDR3 is TGTGCCAGCAGCCAAGCTAGCGGGAGCGAGGGAGATACGCAGTATTTT. This encodes CASSQASGSEGDTQYF.

The chain links TRBV20-1 to TRBJ2-7, with TRBD2 matching 7 bases. This CDR3 has 11 residues. Germline CDR1 DFQATT, CDR2 SNEGSKA (reference sequence). The V and J ends lost 6 bases and 4 bases, in that order; junction bases with no gene match: 3. The CDR3, as DNA: TGCAGTGCCGTCGGGAGGTACGAGCAGTACTTC. This gives the protein CSAVGRYEQYF.

The rearrangement uses TRBV24-1 and TRBJ2-1; 7 bases map to TRBD2. Germline V gives CDR1 KGHDR, CDR2 SFDVKD. The CDR3 totals 15 residues. The junction had 3 bases not matched to a gene; V was cut back by 5 bases and J by 0 bases. CDR3 residues: CATSAWGGSYNEQFF. In DNA form, the CDR3 reads TGTGCCACCAGTGCCTGGGGGGGCTCCTACAATGAGCAGTTCTTC.

The chain employs TRBV7-9 and TRBJ1-2; TRBD1 agrees at 9 bases. Losses at the gene ends were 3 bases for V and 3 bases for J; bases not matched to a gene: 5. CDR3 length equals 15 residues. Germline V gene data show CDR1 as SEHNR and CDR2 as FQNEAQ (reference sequence). The chain's CDR3 is CASSLGQGDDYGYTF. DNA for the CDR3: TGTGCCAGCAGCTTGGGACAGGGCGATGACTATGGCTACACCTTC.

V is TRBV7-9 and J is TRBJ2-1; D call uncertain. The CDR3 is 13 amino acids. V lost 2 bases to trimming and J lost 10 bases, with 12 bases between them. Germline V gene lookup returns CDR1 SEHNR and CDR2 FQNEAQ (reference sequence). In DNA form, the CDR3 reads TGTGCCAGCAGCTTAAAATCGATCGGGGAGCAGTTCTTC. This encodes CASSLKSIGEQFF.

This CDR3 is CASLRGAPSGANVLTF. As DNA, the CDR3 is TGTGCCAGCTTGCGGGGGGCCCCCTCTGGGGCCAACGTCCTGACTTTC. V gene TRBV19 combines with J gene TRBJ2-6, with TRBD2 identical over 8 bases. Germline V gene lookup returns CDR1 LNHDA and CDR2 SQIVND (reference sequence). The CDR3 has 16 amino acids. V shed 9 bases and J 0 bases; nucleotides not matched to a gene: 7. Variable domain in full (rest from reference TRBV19 and TRBJ2-6): DGGITQSPKYLFRKEGQNVTLSCEQNLNHDAMYWYRQDPGQGLRLIYYSQIVNDFQKGDIAEGYSVSREKKESFPLTVTSAQKNPTAFYLCASLRGAPSGANVLTFGAGSRLTVL.

This rearrangement joins TRBV19 to TRBJ1-5; TRBD1 might be the D (6 bases). CDR1 LNHDA and CDR2 SQIVND come from the germline V gene (reference sequence). CDR3 size: 17 residues. V was shortened by 6 bases and J by 2 bases, with 20 bases between the two germline ends. The CDR3 protein is CASREGQKRGGNQPQHF. CDR3 bases: TGTGCCAGTAGAGAAGGACAGAAAAGAGGAGGCAATCAGCCCCAGCATTTT.

The V call is TRBV3-1 (or the pseudogene TRBV3-2), the J call TRBJ2-7; tentative D call: TRBD2 (5 bases). CDR3 size: 14 residues. Germline V gene lookup returns CDR1 LGHDT and CDR2 YNNKEL (reference sequence). Trimming took off 1 base at V and 2 bases at J, with 9 bases between the two ends. CDR3 in amino acids: CASSQAGGAYEQYF. CDR3 nucleotide sequence: TGTGCCAGCAGCCAAGCCGGAGGAGCCTACGAGCAGTACTTC.

V is TRBV5-6 and J is TRBJ1-5; D is unresolved. This CDR3 is 16 amino acids long. Germline CDR1 is SGHDT and CDR2 is YYEEEE. V dropped 4 bases and J dropped 2 bases, with 16 bases sitting between them. This CDR3 reads CASSVGLTTGNQPQHF. CDR3 bases: TGTGCCAGCAGCGTGGGTTTAACCACGGGCAATCAGCCCCAGCATTTT.

This clone has just a few counts. The chain is built from TRBV10-1 and TRBJ1-1; D not resolved. The germline V gene has CDR1 WNHNN and CDR2 SYGVQD (reference sequence). With 4 bases removed from V and 7 bases from J, the gap between germline ends came to 13 bases. CDR3 length: 13 residues. The chain's CDR3 is CASSVGGKVEAFF. The CDR3 nucleotides read TGCGCCAGCAGTGTAGGAGGAAAGGTTGAAGCTTTCTTT.